Shown below are 21 T cell receptor beta chains from a single sample sequenced in a study of T cell responses to AZD1222 COVID-19 vaccine. Profiling relied on immunoSEQ multiplex PCR, and the TCRdb table lists in-frame clones only, not all of them. Found here are roughly 120,000 clones, around 90% of them singletons; the top ten hold over 7.5%. Sequenced material: peripheral blood, taken on day 0 of AZD1222 vaccination. The receptor source for this set is an adult in good health.

The chain couples TRBV23-1 to TRBJ2-7, with D possibly being TRBD2 (6 bases). TRBV23-1 is an ORF, and what it does is uncertain. The CDR3 consists of 12 residues. Trimming removed 4 bases at V and 4 bases at J, with 8 bases between. The CDR3 nucleotides are TGCGCCAGCAGTCGAGGAGGGTACGAGCAGTACTTC. Protein product: CASSRGGYEQYF.

This clone came up a few times. The CDR3 is CASSTRNTGGKLFF. CDR3 DNA: TGTGCCAGCAGCACCCGAAATACAGGGGGAAAACTGTTTTTT. V is TRBV7-9 and J is TRBJ1-4; 8 bases agree with TRBD1. Germline trimming cut 5 bases from V and 10 bases from J; bases unmatched to any gene: 9. The V gene's germline CDR1 is SEHNR and CDR2 FQNEAQ (reference sequence). The CDR3 has 14 amino acids.

The rearrangement uses TRBV7-2 and TRBJ2-3, with 10 bases lining up with TRBD2. V shed 2 bases and J 1 base; nucleotides not matched to a gene: 3. The CDR3 consists of 16 residues. CDR1 is SGHTA and CDR2 is FQGNSA in the germline V gene. CDR3 sequence: CASSLRLAGGTDTQYF. CDR3 bases: TGTGCCAGCAGCTTAAGGCTAGCGGGGGGCACAGATACGCAGTATTTT.

The V call is TRBV5-4, the J call TRBJ2-4; 9 nucleotides match TRBD2. V shed 4 bases, J shed 1 base, and the junction held 6 bases outside the gene matches. CDR3 length: 16 residues. Germline assignment: CDR1 SGHNT and CDR2 YYREEE (reference sequence). CDR3 protein: CASSLRGGLAKNIQYF. The CDR3 DNA sequence: TGTGCCAGCAGCCTGCGGGGGGGGCTTGCCAAAAACATTCAGTACTTC.

The chain uses TRBV6-6 and TRBJ1-1; 8 bases fit TRBD1. This CDR3 region has 16 residues. V shed 6 bases and J 0 bases; nucleotides not matched to a gene: 9. Germline-derived CDR1 and CDR2 are MNHNY and SVGAGI (reference sequence). This chain's CDR3 is CASRQTGVSMNTEAFF. The CDR3 DNA reads as TGTGCCAGCAGACAGACAGGGGTGTCGATGAACACTGAAGCTTTCTTT.

This chain joins TRBV3-1 (or the pseudogene TRBV3-2) and TRBJ1-6, with a tentative D call TRBD1 (6 bases). V was pared by 4 bases and J by 14 bases, with 15 bases between. Per germline, CDR1 LGHDT and CDR2 YNNKEL (reference sequence). The CDR3 runs to 13 residues. In DNA, the CDR3 is TGTGCCAGCAGCCTGGGACAAAATCCCGCCCTCCACTTT. This gives the protein CASSLGQNPALHF.

The genes are TRBV5-1 and TRBJ1-1, with 11 positions matching TRBD1. With V trimmed by 4 bases and J by 6 bases, 14 bases remained unmatched. The germline gives CDR1 SGHRS, CDR2 YFSETQ. The CDR3 covers 17 residues. The CDR3 DNA reads as TGCGCCAGCAGCCTTGGGACAGGGGGAGTTTATTTATCTGAAGCTTTCTTT. This sequence encodes CASSLGTGGVYLSEAFF.

J is TRBJ1-2 and V is TRBV4-2, with D unclear. The CDR3 totals 15 residues. The germline CDR1 and CDR2 sequences are LGHNA and YNFKEQ. Trimming removed 0 bases from V and 5 bases from J, with 13 bases in between. The CDR3 is CASSQDPRQRYGYTF. The DNA of the CDR3 is TGTGCCAGCAGCCAAGACCCGCGCCAGCGGTATGGCTACACCTTC.

The chain couples TRBV7-2 to TRBJ1-1, with D possibly TRBD1 on 5 matching bases. V was pared by 0 bases and J by 3 bases, with 8 bases between. Germline CDR1 SGHTA, CDR2 FQGNSA. The CDR3 has 14 residues. CDR3 bases: TGTGCCAGCAGCTTAGCTGGGGGTCACACTGAAGCTTTCTTT. Translation: CASSLAGGHTEAFF.

This chain connects TRBV10-3 to TRBJ1-1; D is uncertain. CDR1 and CDR2 (germline): ENHRY, SYGVKD. The V and J ends lost 0 bases and 1 base respectively, with 3 bases between them. CDR3 size: 13 residues. The chain's CDR3 is CAISESGNTEAFF. DNA of the CDR3: TGTGCCATCAGTGAGTCGGGGAACACTGAAGCTTTCTTT.

This clone was detected only a few times. The chain combines TRBV28 with TRBJ1-4; no reliable D call. Germline CDR1 MDHEN, CDR2 SYDVKM. Trimming removed 1 base at V and 0 bases at J, with 6 bases between. The CDR3 totals 15 residues. The CDR3 loop is CASSLSPATNEKLFF. DNA for the CDR3: TGTGCCAGCAGTTTATCGCCGGCAACTAATGAAAAACTGTTTTTT.

The J gene is TRBJ2-2, the V gene TRBV11-2; D is unclear. The germline gives CDR1 SGHAT, CDR2 FQNNGV. V gave up 3 bases and J gave up 4 bases, with 3 bases separating them. CDR3 length equals 12 residues. The CDR3 sequence is CASSFITGELFF. The CDR3 coding sequence is TGTGCCAGCAGCTTTATCACCGGGGAGCTGTTTTTT.

The gene calls are TRBV12-3 or TRBV12-4 and TRBJ1-1; no reliable D call. V was shortened by 5 bases and J by 4 bases, with 11 bases between the two germline ends. The CDR3 loop spans 13 amino acids. The CDR3 here is CASSDPGVTEAFF. The DNA for the CDR3 is TGTGCCAGCAGTGATCCGGGTGTCACTGAAGCTTTCTTT.

The chain uses TRBV5-4 and TRBJ1-2; the D gene is possibly TRBD1 (6 bases). The CDR3 consists of 16 residues. The V and J ends lost 0 bases and 3 bases respectively, with 15 bases between them. Germline V CDR1 and CDR2: SGHNT, YYREEE (reference sequence). DNA of the CDR3: TGTGCCAGCAGCTTGGGAGCCGGGGGGGGCGACTATGGCTACACCTTC. Translated: CASSLGAGGGDYGYTF. Drawing the rest from reference TRBV5-4 and TRBJ1-2, the complete variable domain is ETGVTQSPTHLIKTRGQQVTLRCSSQSGHNTVSWYQQALGQGPQFIFQYYREEENGRGNFPPRFSGLQFPNYSSELNVNALELDDSALYLCASSLGAGGGDYGYTFGSGTRLTVV.

J is TRBJ1-5 and V is TRBV2; D not certain. Per germline, CDR1 SNHLY and CDR2 FYNNEI. V gave up 8 bases and J gave up 0 bases, with 14 bases separating them. CDR3 size: 15 residues. DNA for the CDR3: TGTGCCAGCGCCATTAGAACCTCTAGCAATCAGCCCCAGCATTTT. It is translated as CASAIRTSSNQPQHF.

The rearrangement uses TRBV14 and TRBJ1-1; D gene ambiguous. Germline CDR1 SGHDN, CDR2 FVKESK. The germline V and J ends were trimmed by 2 bases and 0 bases, with 7 bases remaining between them. CDR3 length: 14 residues. The CDR3 DNA is TGTGCCAGCAGCCAACCAGGAATGAACACTGAAGCTTTCTTT. This translates into CASSQPGMNTEAFF. Complete variable domain (other parts from reference TRBV14 and TRBJ1-1): EAGVTQFPSHSVIEKGQTVTLRCDPISGHDNLYWYRRVMGKEIKFLLHFVKESKQDESGMPNNRFLAERTGGTYSTLKVQPAELEDSGVYFCASSQPGMNTEAFFGQGTRLTVV.

The chain joins TRBV11-2 to TRBJ1-3, with 10 bases identical to TRBD1. Germline V gene data show CDR1 as SGHAT and CDR2 as FQNNGV. The CDR3 has 17 residues. J gave up 4 bases and V 5 bases, and 11 bases lay outside the gene matches. Here the CDR3 DNA reads TGTGCCAGCAGCCGAGCGCCCGGGACAGGGGTCGGAAACACCATATATTTT. This sequence encodes CASSRAPGTGVGNTIYF. The whole variable domain, filled in from reference TRBV11-2 and TRBJ1-3, reads EAGVAQSPRYKIIEKRQSVAFWCNPISGHATLYWYQQILGQGPKLLIQFQNNGVVDDSQLPKDRFSAERLKGVDSTLKIQPAKLEDSAVYLCASSRAPGTGVGNTIYFGEGSWLTVV.

The V call is TRBV5-4, the J call TRBJ1-1; maybe TRBD1 (6 bases). In germline, CDR1 is SGHNT, CDR2 YYREEE (reference sequence). The CDR3 covers 13 residues. V gave up 4 bases and J gave up 1 base, with 8 bases separating them. This CDR3 is CASSRQENTEAFF. In nucleotides, the CDR3 is TGTGCCAGCAGCCGACAGGAGAACACTGAAGCTTTCTTT.

The rearrangement uses TRBV27 and TRBJ2-1; 9 nucleotides line up with TRBD2. Germline V lookup: CDR1 MNHEY, CDR2 SMNVEV (reference sequence). There are 16 residues in the CDR3. J was trimmed by 6 bases and V by 1 base; bases with no gene match: 7. CDR3 nucleotide sequence: TGTGCCAGCAGTTTATGGGTCTCTAGCGGGGTCAATGAGCAGTTCTTC. Encoded protein: CASSLWVSSGVNEQFF.

This sequence joins TRBV6-4 and TRBJ2-3; 11 bases align to TRBD2. The CDR3 is made up of 18 amino acids. The V and J ends lost 2 bases and 3 bases, in that order; junction bases with no gene match: 10. Germline lookup yields CDR1 MRHNA and CDR2 SNTAGT. CDR3 DNA: TGTGCCAGCAGTGACAGGGCTAGCGGGAGGAGGAGGACAGATACGCAGTATTTT. Protein: CASSDRASGRRRTDTQYF.

The chain couples TRBV4-1 to TRBJ1-2; 8 bases are a match to TRBD1. From germline, CDR1 is MGHRA and CDR2 YSYEKL. The CDR3 consists of 16 residues. V shed 0 bases and J 6 bases; nucleotides not matched to a gene: 9. Written as DNA, the CDR3 is TGCGCCAGCAGCCAAGATCCGGGGCAGGGGGCAGATGGCTACACCTTC. Residues: CASSQDPGQGADGYTF.